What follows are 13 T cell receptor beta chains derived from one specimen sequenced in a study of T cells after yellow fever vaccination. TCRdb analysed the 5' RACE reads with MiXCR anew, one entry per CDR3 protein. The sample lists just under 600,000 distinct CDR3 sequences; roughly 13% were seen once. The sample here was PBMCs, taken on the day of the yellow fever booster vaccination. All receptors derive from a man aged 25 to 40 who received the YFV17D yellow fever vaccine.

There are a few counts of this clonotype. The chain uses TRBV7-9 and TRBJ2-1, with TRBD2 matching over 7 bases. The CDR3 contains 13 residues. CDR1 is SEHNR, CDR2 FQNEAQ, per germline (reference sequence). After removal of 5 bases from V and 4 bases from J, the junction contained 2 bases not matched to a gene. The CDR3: CASSEAGYNEQFF. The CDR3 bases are TGTGCCAGCAGCGAAGCGGGGTACAATGAGCAGTTCTTC.

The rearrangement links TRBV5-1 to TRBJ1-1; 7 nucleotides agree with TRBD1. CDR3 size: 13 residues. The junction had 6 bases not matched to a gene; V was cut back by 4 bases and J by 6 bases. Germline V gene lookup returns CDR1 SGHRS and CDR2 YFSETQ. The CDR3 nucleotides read TGCGCCAGCAGCCCCGACAGGGAACCTGAAGCTTTCTTT. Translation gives CASSPDREPEAFF. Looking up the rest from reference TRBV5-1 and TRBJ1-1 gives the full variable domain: KAGVTQTPRYLIKTRGQQVTLSCSPISGHRSVSWYQQTPGQGLQFLFEYFSETQRNKGNFPGRFSGRQFSNSRSEMNVSTLELGDSALYLCASSPDREPEAFFGQGTRLTVV.

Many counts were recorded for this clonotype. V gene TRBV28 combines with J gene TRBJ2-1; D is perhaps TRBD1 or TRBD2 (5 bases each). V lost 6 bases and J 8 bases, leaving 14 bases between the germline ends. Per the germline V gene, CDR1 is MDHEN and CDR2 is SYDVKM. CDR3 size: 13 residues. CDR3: CASSRDPKDEQFF. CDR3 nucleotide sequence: TGTGCCAGCAGCCGGGACCCCAAAGATGAGCAGTTCTTC.

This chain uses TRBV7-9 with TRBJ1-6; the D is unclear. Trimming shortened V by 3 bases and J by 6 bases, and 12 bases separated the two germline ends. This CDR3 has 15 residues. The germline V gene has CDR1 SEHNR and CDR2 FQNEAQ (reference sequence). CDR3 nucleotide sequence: TGTGCCAGCAGCTTGGGTAGAGGCGGTAATTCACCCCTCCACTTT. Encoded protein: CASSLGRGGNSPLHF.

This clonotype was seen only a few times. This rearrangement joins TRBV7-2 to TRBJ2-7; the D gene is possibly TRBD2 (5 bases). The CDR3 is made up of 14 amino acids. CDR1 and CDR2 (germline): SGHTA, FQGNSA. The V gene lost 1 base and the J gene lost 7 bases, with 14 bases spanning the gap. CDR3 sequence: CASSLGLAWGEQYF. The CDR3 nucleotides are TGTGCCAGCAGCTTAGGTCTAGCCTGGGGAGAGCAGTACTTC.

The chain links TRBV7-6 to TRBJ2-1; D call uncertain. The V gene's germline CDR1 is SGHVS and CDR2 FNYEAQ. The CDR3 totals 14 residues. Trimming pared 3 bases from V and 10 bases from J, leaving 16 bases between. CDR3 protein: CASSFVHLGEEQFF. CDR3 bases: TGTGCCAGCAGCTTTGTCCACTTGGGTGAAGAGCAGTTCTTC. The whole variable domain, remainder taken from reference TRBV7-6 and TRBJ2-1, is GAGVSQSPRYKVTKRGQDVALRCDPISGHVSLYWYRQALGQGPEFLTYFNYEAQQDKSGLPNDRFSAERPEGSISTLTIQRTEQRDSAMYRCASSFVHLGEEQFFGPGTRLTVL.

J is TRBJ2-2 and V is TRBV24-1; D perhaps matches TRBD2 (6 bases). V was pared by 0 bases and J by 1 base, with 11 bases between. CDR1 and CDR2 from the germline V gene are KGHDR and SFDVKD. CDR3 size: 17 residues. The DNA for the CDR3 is TGTGCCACCAGTGATTTGTTATTCGGGGGGAACACCGGGGAGCTGTTTTTT. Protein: CATSDLLFGGNTGELFF.

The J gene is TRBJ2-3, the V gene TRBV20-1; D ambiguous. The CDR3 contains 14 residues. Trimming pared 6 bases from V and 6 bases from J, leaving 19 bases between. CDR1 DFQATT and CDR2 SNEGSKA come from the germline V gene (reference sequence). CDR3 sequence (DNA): TGCAGTGCCCCGGCAAGTTCGAGGTTGGATACGCAGTATTTT. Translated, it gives CSAPASSRLDTQYF.

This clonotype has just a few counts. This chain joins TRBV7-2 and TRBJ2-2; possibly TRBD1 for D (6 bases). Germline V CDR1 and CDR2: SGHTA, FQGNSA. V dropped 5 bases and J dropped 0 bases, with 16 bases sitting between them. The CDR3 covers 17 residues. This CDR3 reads CASSRSRGLTNTGELFF. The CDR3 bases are TGTGCCAGCAGCCGGTCCAGGGGTCTCACGAACACCGGGGAGCTGTTTTTT. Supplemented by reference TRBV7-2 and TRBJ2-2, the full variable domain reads GAGVSQSPSNKVTEKGKDVELRCDPISGHTALYWYRQSLGQGLEFLIYFQGNSAPDKSGLPSDRFSAERTGGSVSTLTIQRTQQEDSAVYLCASSRSRGLTNTGELFFGEGSRLTVL.

CDR3 loop: CASSQDPRGHSYEQYF. The CDR3 DNA reads as TGCGCCAGCAGCCAAGATCCCAGGGGGCACTCCTACGAGCAGTACTTC. The chain carries TRBV4-3 and TRBJ2-7; 8 bases agree with TRBD1. The CDR3 totals 16 residues. Losses at the gene ends were 0 bases for V and 0 bases for J; bases not matched to a gene: 4. Per the germline V gene, CDR1 is LGHNA and CDR2 is YSLEER.

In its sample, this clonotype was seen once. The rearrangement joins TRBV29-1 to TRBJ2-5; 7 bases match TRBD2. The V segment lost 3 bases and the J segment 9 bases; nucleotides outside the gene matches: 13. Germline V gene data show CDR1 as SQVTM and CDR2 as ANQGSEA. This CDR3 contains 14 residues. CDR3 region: CSVEASGGGVAQYF. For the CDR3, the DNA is TGCAGCGTTGAGGCTTCGGGCGGGGGAGTGGCCCAGTACTTC.

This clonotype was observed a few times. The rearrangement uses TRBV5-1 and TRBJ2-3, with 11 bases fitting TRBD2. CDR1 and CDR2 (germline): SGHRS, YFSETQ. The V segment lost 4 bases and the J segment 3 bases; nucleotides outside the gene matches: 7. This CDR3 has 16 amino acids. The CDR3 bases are TGCGCCAGCAGCGGGCTAGCGGGAGGCGGGACAGATACGCAGTATTTT. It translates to CASSGLAGGGTDTQYF. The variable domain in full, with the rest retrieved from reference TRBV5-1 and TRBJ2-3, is KAGVTQTPRYLIKTRGQQVTLSCSPISGHRSVSWYQQTPGQGLQFLFEYFSETQRNKGNFPGRFSGRQFSNSRSEMNVSTLELGDSALYLCASSGLAGGGTDTQYFGPGTRLTVL.

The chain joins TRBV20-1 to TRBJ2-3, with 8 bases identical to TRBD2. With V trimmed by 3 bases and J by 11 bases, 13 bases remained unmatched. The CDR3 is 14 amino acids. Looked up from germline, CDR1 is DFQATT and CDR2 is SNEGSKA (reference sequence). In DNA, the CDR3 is TGCAGTGCTAGTCTAGCGGAGAGGGCGGGAGGGCAGTATTTT. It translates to CSASLAERAGGQYF.